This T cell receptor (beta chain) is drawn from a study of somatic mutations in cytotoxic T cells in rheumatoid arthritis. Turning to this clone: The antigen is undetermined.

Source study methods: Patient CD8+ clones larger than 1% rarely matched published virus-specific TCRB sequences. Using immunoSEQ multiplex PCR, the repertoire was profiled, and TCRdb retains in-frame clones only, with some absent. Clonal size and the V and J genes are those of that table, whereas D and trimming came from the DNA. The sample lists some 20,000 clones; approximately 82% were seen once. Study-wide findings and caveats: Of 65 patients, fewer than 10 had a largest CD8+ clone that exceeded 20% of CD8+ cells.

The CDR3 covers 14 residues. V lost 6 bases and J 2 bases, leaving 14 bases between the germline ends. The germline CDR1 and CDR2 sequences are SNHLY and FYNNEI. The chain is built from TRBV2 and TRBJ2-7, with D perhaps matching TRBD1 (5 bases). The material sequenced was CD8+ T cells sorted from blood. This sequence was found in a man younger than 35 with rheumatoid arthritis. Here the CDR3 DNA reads TGTGCCAGCAGCCCTATGACAGAGACCTACGAGCAGTACTTC. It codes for CASSPMTETYEQYF.